The rows below give T cell receptor beta chains drawn from one sample of a study of blood T cells in healthy people across ages. Using its own MiXCR run on the 5' RACE reads, TCRdb lists one record per CDR3 protein. This table holds roughly 1,100,000 distinct CDR3 sequences, 25% found once. This same sample was also taken into another study, of T cells of mothers and their children.

Input material: blood. Every receptor here comes from a girl aged 2-10 years in good health. The CDR3 runs from the conserved cysteine through the conserved F or W. Fields, in order: CDR3 length, clone size, V gene, D gene, J gene, CDR3 DNA, CDR3 protein. The D gene is left open where the match is weak. Clone size is shown for a subset of rows, as once, few, many or a class of expanded clone.

len: 16
abundance: .
v_gene: TRBV12-3/TRBV12-4
d_gene: TRBD2
j_gene: TRBJ2-3
CDR3nt: TGTGCCAGCAGTTTTGGCGGGGGGAGGGGCACAGATACGCAGTATTTT
CDR3aa: CASSFGGGRGTDTQYF

len: 13
abundance: .
v_gene: TRBV29-1
d_gene: .
j_gene: TRBJ2-7
CDR3nt: TGCAGCGTTTTGCGAGGCACTGGGGACGAGCAGTACTTC
CDR3aa: CSVLRGTGDEQYF

len: 16
abundance: few
v_gene: TRBV7-8
d_gene: .
j_gene: TRBJ1-5
CDR3nt: TGTGCCAGCAGCTTAATGGACTCCGGGGGCAATCAGCCCCAGCATTTT
CDR3aa: CASSLMDSGGNQPQHF

len: 17
abundance: few
v_gene: TRBV29-1
d_gene: .
j_gene: TRBJ2-6
CDR3nt: TGCAGCGCGACTACAGCCGCCTCCGAGTCTGGGGCCAACGTCCTGACTTTC
CDR3aa: CSATTAASESGANVLTF

len: 16
abundance: .
v_gene: TRBV27
d_gene: TRBD1
j_gene: TRBJ1-5
CDR3nt: TGTGCCAGCAGTTTCCGGACAGGGAGGGATCGTCAGCCCCAGCATTTT
CDR3aa: CASSFRTGRDRQPQHF

len: 17
abundance: .
v_gene: TRBV7-2
d_gene: TRBD2
j_gene: TRBJ2-3
CDR3nt: TGTGCCAGCACGCACAGGAATAGCGGGAGGGCCACAGATACGCAGTATTTT
CDR3aa: CASTHRNSGRATDTQYF

len: 15
abundance: .
v_gene: TRBV19
d_gene: TRBD2
j_gene: TRBJ2-1
CDR3nt: TGTGCCAGTAGTCTAGGACTAGCGGGTAGCAATGAGCAGTTCTTC
CDR3aa: CASSLGLAGSNEQFF

len: 13
abundance: many
v_gene: TRBV13
d_gene: .
j_gene: TRBJ2-7
CDR3nt: TGTGCCAGCAGTTCCGGCCCTCGGGGAGGAGGGGACTTC
CDR3aa: CASSSGPRGGGDF

len: 14
abundance: few
v_gene: TRBV29-1
d_gene: TRBD1
j_gene: TRBJ2-5
CDR3nt: TGCAGCGTCCTCGATACCGGGACAGAAGAGACCCAGTACTTC
CDR3aa: CSVLDTGTEETQYF

len: 13
abundance: .
v_gene: TRBV7-2
d_gene: .
j_gene: TRBJ1-2
CDR3nt: TGTGCCAGCAGCAGTACAGCTATCTATGGCTACACCTTC
CDR3aa: CASSSTAIYGYTF

len: 13
abundance: few
v_gene: TRBV28
d_gene: .
j_gene: TRBJ2-5
CDR3nt: TGTGCCAGTGCAGGTCAGCTTTGGGAGACCCAGTACTTC
CDR3aa: CASAGQLWETQYF

len: 16
abundance: few
v_gene: TRBV5-6
d_gene: .
j_gene: TRBJ2-4
CDR3nt: TGTGCCAGCAGCTTGGCGGCAGGGGAGGCCAAAAACATTCAGTACTTC
CDR3aa: CASSLAAGEAKNIQYF

len: 16
abundance: .
v_gene: TRBV4-3
d_gene: .
j_gene: TRBJ1-1
CDR3nt: TGCGCCAGCAGCCAAGACCGCGGGGACTGGGGCACTGAAGCTCTCTTT
CDR3aa: CASSQDRGDWGTEALF

len: 17
abundance: few
v_gene: TRBV5-1
d_gene: .
j_gene: TRBJ2-7
CDR3nt: TGCGCCAGCAGCACTGGGGGCCGGGACACTCCACCCTACGAGCAGTACTTC
CDR3aa: CASSTGGRDTPPYEQYF

len: 12
abundance: few
v_gene: TRBV5-5
d_gene: .
j_gene: TRBJ1-2
CDR3nt: TGTGCCAGCAGCTCAGGTACAGGGACCTACACCTTC
CDR3aa: CASSSGTGTYTF

len: 11
abundance: .
v_gene: TRBV7-2
d_gene: .
j_gene: TRBJ1-4
CDR3nt: TGTGCCAGCAGCCCAGACGACAAACTGTTTTTT
CDR3aa: CASSPDDKLFF

len: 12
abundance: few
v_gene: TRBV2
d_gene: TRBD1
j_gene: TRBJ1-1
CDR3nt: TGTGCCAGCAATAACAGGGGCCCGGAAGCTTTCTTT
CDR3aa: CASNNRGPEAFF

len: 14
abundance: few
v_gene: TRBV29-1
d_gene: .
j_gene: TRBJ2-5
CDR3nt: TGCAGCGGTCGGGGAGGCGGGTACGGGGAGACCCAGTACTTC
CDR3aa: CSGRGGGYGETQYF

len: 12
abundance: .
v_gene: TRBV19
d_gene: .
j_gene: TRBJ2-2
CDR3nt: TGTGCCAGTAGGAACCCAACCGGGGAGCTGTTTTTT
CDR3aa: CASRNPTGELFF

len: 13
abundance: .
v_gene: TRBV7-2
d_gene: .
j_gene: TRBJ1-5
CDR3nt: TGTGCCAGCAGCTTAGCCGGGCAACAGCCCCAGCATTTT
CDR3aa: CASSLAGQQPQHF